Below, 12 T cell receptor beta chains from the same sample are listed, as sequenced in a study of blood T cell repertoires in COVID-19. The method was immunoSEQ multiplex PCR; TCRdb's version includes in-frame clones alone and lacks a portion of them. This table has about 300,000 clones, approximately 89% appearing once. Sequencing input: PBMCs or T cells enriched from blood (not recorded which). The receptors were gathered from a woman in her fifties or sixties who had been exposed to COVID-19.

Only one count was recorded for this clone. J is TRBJ1-1 and V is TRBV19, with D perhaps matching TRBD1 (5 bases). With 4 bases removed from V and 1 base from J, the gap between germline ends came to 10 bases. Germline V gene sequence: CDR1 LNHDA, CDR2 SQIVND (reference sequence). The CDR3 contains 14 residues. The chain's CDR3 is CASSKRDWNTEAFF. For the CDR3, the DNA is TGTGCCAGTAGTAAACGGGACTGGAACACTGAAGCTTTCTTT.

The rearrangement links TRBV29-1 to TRBJ2-7; D may be TRBD2 (6 bases). Germline V gene sequence: CDR1 SQVTM, CDR2 ANQGSEA. Trimming left V 3 bases short and J 3 bases short, with 12 bases between. This CDR3 contains 13 residues. The CDR3 reads CSVEIAEDYEQYF. CDR3 in DNA: TGCAGCGTTGAGATAGCGGAGGACTACGAGCAGTACTTC.

The chain recombines TRBV11-3 with TRBJ1-5, with 9 positions matching TRBD1. J lost 6 bases, V lost 3 bases, and 18 bases had no gene match. The CDR3 contains 19 residues. Germline values: CDR1 SGHNT, CDR2 YENEEA. The DNA of the CDR3 is TGTGCCAGCAGCTTGGCCTCGGGACAGGGATTGATGTGGCGTCAGCCCCAGCATTTT. This gives the protein CASSLASGQGLMWRQPQHF.

V is TRBV19 and J is TRBJ1-5, with TRBD1 as a possible D gene (5 bases). V lost 3 bases and J 4 bases, leaving 16 bases between the germline ends. Per germline, CDR1 LNHDA and CDR2 SQIVND (reference sequence). This CDR3 is built from 16 residues. The CDR3: CASSILQGVFNQPQHF. CDR3 bases: TGTGCCAGTAGTATCCTACAAGGGGTGTTTAATCAGCCCCAGCATTTT.

The V and J genes are TRBV18 and TRBJ1-4; no clear D. The CDR3 spans 15 residues. Germline V lookup: CDR1 KGHSH, CDR2 LQKENI. Trimming took 3 bases from V and 1 from J, leaving 9 bases between them. CDR3 in amino acids: CASSPVSGTNEKLFF. CDR3 nucleotide sequence: TGTGCCAGCTCACCGGTTTCGGGAACTAATGAAAAACTGTTTTTT.

The chain uses TRBV10-3 and TRBJ2-7; TRBD2 matches 11 bases. CDR1 and CDR2 from the germline V gene are ENHRY and SYGVKD. V shed 6 bases and J 3 bases; nucleotides not matched to a gene: 10. The CDR3 covers 16 residues. CDR3 sequence reads: CAIRRGIAGGLYEQYF. The CDR3 DNA reads TGTGCCATCAGGAGGGGAATAGCGGGGGGGCTCTACGAGCAGTACTTC.

Written as DNA, the CDR3 is TGTGCCAGCAGCTTGGCCACAGGGGTTGAAGCTTTCTTT. Its translation is CASSLATGVEAFF. This chain connects TRBV5-6 to TRBJ1-1; 7 bases agree with TRBD1. CDR1 is SGHDT and CDR2 is YYEEEE in the germline V gene. The ends lost 0 bases at V and 7 bases at J; junction bases unmatched: 3. This CDR3 has 13 residues.

The chain joins TRBV7-9 to TRBJ1-5; 7 positions match TRBD1. Germline trimming cut 4 bases from V and 0 bases from J; bases unmatched to any gene: 3. This CDR3 has 15 amino acids. In germline, CDR1 is SEHNR, CDR2 FQNEAQ (reference sequence). CDR3: CASSSWDSSNQPQHF. In DNA form, the CDR3 reads TGTGCCAGCAGCTCCTGGGACAGTAGCAATCAGCCCCAGCATTTT.

This chain links TRBV6-5 with TRBJ1-2; 8 nucleotides match TRBD1. The CDR3 sequence is 14 residues long. CDR1 MNHEY and CDR2 SVGAGI come from the germline V gene. J lost 4 bases, V lost 6 bases, and 7 bases had no gene match. This chain's CDR3 is CASRDRGQSYGYTF. CDR3 coding DNA: TGTGCCAGCAGAGACAGGGGACAGAGCTATGGCTACACCTTC.

The chain joins TRBV4-2 to TRBJ2-3; TRBD2 agrees at 9 bases. Germline V gene lookup returns CDR1 LGHNA and CDR2 YNFKEQ. CDR3 length equals 12 residues. The V segment lost 3 bases and the J segment 10 bases; nucleotides outside the gene matches: 2. For the CDR3, the DNA is TGTGCCAGCAGCCAGGGACTAGCAGCGCAGTATTTT. Translated: CASSQGLAAQYF.

V usage is TRBV15 and J usage is TRBJ2-7, with D maybe TRBD2 (7 bases). V was pared by 0 bases and J by 6 bases, with 12 bases between. The CDR3 extends over 14 amino acids. The germline V gene encodes CDR1 LNHNV and CDR2 YYDKDF (reference sequence). CDR3 residues: CATSRDFGGLEQYF. In DNA, the CDR3 is TGTGCCACCAGCAGAGATTTCGGGGGGCTCGAGCAGTACTTC.

V is TRBV5-1 and J is TRBJ2-2; 13 positions agree with TRBD2. CDR1 is SGHRS, CDR2 YFSETQ, per germline. This CDR3 region has 16 residues. J gave up 5 bases and V 0 bases, and 1 base lay outside the gene matches. The CDR3 sequence: CASSLGTSGGTGELFF. The DNA of the CDR3 is TGCGCCAGCAGCTTGGGGACTAGCGGGGGTACCGGGGAGCTGTTTTTT.